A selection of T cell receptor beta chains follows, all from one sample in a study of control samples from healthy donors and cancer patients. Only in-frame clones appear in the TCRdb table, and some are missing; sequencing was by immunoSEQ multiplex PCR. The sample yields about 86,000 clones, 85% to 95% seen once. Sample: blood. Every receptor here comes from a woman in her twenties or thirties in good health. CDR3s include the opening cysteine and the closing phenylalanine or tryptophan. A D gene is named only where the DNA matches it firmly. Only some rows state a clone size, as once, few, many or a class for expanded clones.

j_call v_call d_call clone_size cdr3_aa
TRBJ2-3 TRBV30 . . CAWSENKGTQYF
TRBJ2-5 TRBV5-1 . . CASSLAARETQYF
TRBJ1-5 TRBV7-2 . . CASSLVWDPNQPQHF
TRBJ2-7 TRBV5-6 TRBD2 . CASSLGTSASYEQYF
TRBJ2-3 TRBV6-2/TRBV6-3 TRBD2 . CASSYGTSGRADTQYF
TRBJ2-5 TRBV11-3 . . CASSFYFQETQYF
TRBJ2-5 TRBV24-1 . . CATSDLVRTVQETQYF
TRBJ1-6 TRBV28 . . CASSFGGENSPLHF
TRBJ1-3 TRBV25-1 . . CASSEKGVALYSGNTIYF
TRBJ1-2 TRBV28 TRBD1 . CASSLAIITGGAGYTF
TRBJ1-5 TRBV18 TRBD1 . CASSPTGGKVNQPQHF
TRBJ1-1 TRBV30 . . CAWSGGAEAFF
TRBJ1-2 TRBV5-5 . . CASSLAQGSYGYTF
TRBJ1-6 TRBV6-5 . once CASSYSIHLSPLHF
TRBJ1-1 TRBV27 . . CASSFGTEAFF
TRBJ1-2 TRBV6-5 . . CASTSTDIPGYTF
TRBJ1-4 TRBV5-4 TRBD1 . CASSLPGQGEKLFF
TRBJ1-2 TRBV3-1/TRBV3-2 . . CASSPTGPNRGGYTF
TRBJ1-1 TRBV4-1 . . CASSQGQNTEAFF
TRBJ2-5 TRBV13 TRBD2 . CASSLGRGDGKTQYF
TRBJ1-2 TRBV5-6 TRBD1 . CASHPRQGTYGYTF
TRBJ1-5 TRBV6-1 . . CASSESIQSNQPQHF
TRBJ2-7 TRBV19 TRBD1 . CASSHRGRSYEQYF
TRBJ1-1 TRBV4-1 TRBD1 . CASSLAQGMNTEAFF
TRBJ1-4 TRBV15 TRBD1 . CATSRTGRGNEKLFF
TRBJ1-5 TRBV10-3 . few CAISGTVDQPQHF
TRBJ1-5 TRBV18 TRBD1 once CASSPPLKQGANQPQHF
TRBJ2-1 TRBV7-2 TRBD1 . CASSSTGTGSNEQFF
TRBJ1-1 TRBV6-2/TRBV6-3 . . CASSYSMQGRTEAFF
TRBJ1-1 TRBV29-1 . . CSVEGVAEAFF
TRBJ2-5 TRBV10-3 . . CAISDYARAEQETQYF
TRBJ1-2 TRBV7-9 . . CASSSRVHENGYTF
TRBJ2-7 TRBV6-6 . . CASLRAGDYEQYF
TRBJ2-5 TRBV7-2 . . CASSLGAGGAETQYF
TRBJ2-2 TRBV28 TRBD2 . CASSGTSGGARGELFF
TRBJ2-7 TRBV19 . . CASINSDRSLSYEQYF
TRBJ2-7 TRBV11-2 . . CASSLSVTMVDEQYF
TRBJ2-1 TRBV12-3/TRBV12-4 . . CASRGVAVREQFF
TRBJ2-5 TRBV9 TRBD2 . CASSVEARAGETQYF
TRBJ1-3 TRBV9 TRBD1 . CASSTGTGNGNTIYF
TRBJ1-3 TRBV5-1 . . CASSLGSEGNTIYF
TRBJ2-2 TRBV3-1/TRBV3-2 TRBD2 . CASSPRLGLAGGPGTGELFF